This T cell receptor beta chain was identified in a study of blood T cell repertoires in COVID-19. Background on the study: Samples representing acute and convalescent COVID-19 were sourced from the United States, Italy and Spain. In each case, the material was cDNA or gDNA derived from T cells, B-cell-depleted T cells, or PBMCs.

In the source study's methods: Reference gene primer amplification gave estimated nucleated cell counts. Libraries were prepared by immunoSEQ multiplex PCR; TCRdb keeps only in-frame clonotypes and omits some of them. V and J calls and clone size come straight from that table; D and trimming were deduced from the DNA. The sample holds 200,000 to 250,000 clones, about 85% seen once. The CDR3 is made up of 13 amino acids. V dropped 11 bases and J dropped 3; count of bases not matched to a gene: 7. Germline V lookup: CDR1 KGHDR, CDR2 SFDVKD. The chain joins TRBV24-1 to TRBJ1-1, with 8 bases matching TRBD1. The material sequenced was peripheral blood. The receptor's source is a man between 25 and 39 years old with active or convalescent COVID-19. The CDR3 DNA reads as TGTGCCAAACCGACAGGGGTCTACACTGAAGCTTTCTTT. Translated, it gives CAKPTGVYTEAFF.